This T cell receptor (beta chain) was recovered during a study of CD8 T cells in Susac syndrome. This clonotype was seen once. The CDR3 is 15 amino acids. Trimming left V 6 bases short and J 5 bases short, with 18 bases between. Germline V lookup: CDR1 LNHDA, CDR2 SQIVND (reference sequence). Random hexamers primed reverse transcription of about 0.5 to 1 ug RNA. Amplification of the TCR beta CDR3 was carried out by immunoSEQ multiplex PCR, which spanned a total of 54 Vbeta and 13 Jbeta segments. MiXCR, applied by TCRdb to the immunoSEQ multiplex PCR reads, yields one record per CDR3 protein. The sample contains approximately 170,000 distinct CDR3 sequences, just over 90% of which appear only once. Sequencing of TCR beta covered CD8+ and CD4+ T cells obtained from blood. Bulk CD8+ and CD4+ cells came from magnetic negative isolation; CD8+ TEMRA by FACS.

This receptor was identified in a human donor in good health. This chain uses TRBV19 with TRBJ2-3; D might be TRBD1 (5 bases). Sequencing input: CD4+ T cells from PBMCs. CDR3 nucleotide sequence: TGTGCCAGTAGGCTATGGGGCAGGGTTGGAGATACGCAGTATTTT. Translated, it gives CASRLWGRVGDTQYF. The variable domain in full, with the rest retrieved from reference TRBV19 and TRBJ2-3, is DGGITQSPKYLFRKEGQNVTLSCEQNLNHDAMYWYRQDPGQGLRLIYYSQIVNDFQKGDIAEGYSVSREKKESFPLTVTSAQKNPTAFYLCASRLWGRVGDTQYFGPGTRLTVL.